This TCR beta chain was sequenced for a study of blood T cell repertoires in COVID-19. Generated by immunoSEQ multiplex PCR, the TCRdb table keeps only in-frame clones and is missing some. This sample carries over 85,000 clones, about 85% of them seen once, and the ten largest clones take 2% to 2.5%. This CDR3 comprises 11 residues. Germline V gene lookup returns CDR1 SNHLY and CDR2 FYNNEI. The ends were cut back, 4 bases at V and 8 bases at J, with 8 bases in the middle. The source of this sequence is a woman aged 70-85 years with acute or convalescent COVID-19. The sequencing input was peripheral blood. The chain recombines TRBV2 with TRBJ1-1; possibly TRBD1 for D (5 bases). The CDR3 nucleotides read TGTGCCAGCAGTGTAGGGGAAGAAGCTTTCTTT. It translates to CASSVGEEAFF.